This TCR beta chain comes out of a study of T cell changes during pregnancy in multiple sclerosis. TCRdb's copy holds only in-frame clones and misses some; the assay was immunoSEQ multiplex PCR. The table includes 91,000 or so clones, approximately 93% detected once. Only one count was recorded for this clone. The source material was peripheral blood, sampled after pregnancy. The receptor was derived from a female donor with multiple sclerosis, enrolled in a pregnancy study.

The CDR3 region has the DNA TGTGCCAGCAGCTTAGGCGGGAGGCCCTACAATGAGCAGTTCTTC. Amino acids: CASSLGGRPYNEQFF. This rearrangement joins TRBV7-2 to TRBJ2-1, with 8 bases lining up with TRBD2. V shed 1 base, J shed 2 bases, and the junction held 1 base outside the gene matches. The CDR3 runs to 15 residues. The germline V gene has CDR1 SGHTA and CDR2 FQGNSA.